This T cell receptor beta chain was recovered during a study of response to subunit inactivated influenza vaccine. As concerns this clonotype: No antigen is known for it.

Germline V lookup: CDR1 LGHNA, CDR2 YSLEER. There are 15 residues in the CDR3. Trimming at V came to 4 bases and at J to 7 bases, leaving 5 bases not matched to a gene. Study-wide findings and caveats: Authors suggested that a seasonal influenza vaccination recruits few new T cells each time.

Each CDR3 protein gets one entry after TCRdb re-called the RT-PCR reads with MiXCR. The sample lists a few hundred thousand distinct CDR3 sequences; approximately 15% were seen once. The rearrangement links TRBV4-3 to TRBJ2-2, with TRBD1 matching 11 bases. This clonotype was obtained from a man in his fifties who received an inactivated influenza vaccine. The specimen comprised PBMCs from blood, sampled roughly 13 days after vaccination. CDR3 in amino acids: CASSRGQGAGGELFF. The CDR3 bases are TGCGCCAGCAGCCGCGGACAGGGGGCCGGCGGGGAGCTGTTTTTT.